This TCR beta chain was retrieved from a study of graft-versus-host responses after intestinal transplantation (dated by TCRdb to the early 2020s). In terms of the full investigation: The transplants that recipients got were multivisceral, liver-intestinal, or isolated intestinal. Graft-versus-host and host-versus-graft alloreactive T cell clones were tracked in the graft, circulation and bone marrow after intestinal transplantation using bulk TCR-beta CDR3 sequencing. A cohort of 24 intestinal transplant recipients, including one retransplant, was enrolled, and a few patients lacking pretransplant specimens were excluded. Rather than being sequenced by the commercial service, samples from a few later patients were sequenced in-house on an Illumina MiSeq and processed with MiXCR. Anti-thymocyte globulin induction was given to all recipients, followed by maintenance tacrolimus and steroids for about 3 years. To identify alloreactive clones, pre-transplant mixed lymphocyte reaction products were sequenced and then compared with unstimulated pre-transplant donor and recipient T cells. A peak of at least 4% donor T cells among recipient peripheral blood mononuclear cells was the definition used for donor T cell macrochimerism.

The protocol used for the library was the immunoSEQ multiplex PCR assay. For most patients, genomic DNA was isolated with the Qiagen DNeasy Blood and Tissue Kit and shipped frozen to Adaptive Biotechnologies for TCR sequencing. Adaptive Biotechnologies carried out high-throughput TCR-beta CDR3 sequencing of genomic DNA for most patients. The published analysis was carried out like this. Adaptive's ImmunoSEQ software supplied the TCR sequencing data for 18 patients, while MiXCR and VDJtools were used to process three other patients. To correct CD4 versus CD8 sorting errors, any sequence found in both subsets at a frequency ratio below 5:1 was removed. CDR3 nucleotide sequences shared between donor and recipient were removed because their origin could not be assigned. To be classed as alloreactive, a clone needed at least 2-fold expansion over unstimulated cells and a minimum CFSE-low frequency of 0.002% (template counts) or 0.001% (read counts). A clone was considered mappable if detected in the sequenced pre-transplant spleen, lymph node, or MLR CFSE-low populations of the donor or recipient. Cumulative frequency of alloreactive clones was calculated as a percentage of all sequences weighted by copy number. Not all clones reach the TCRdb copy of this immuneACCESS table, which keeps in-frame sequences only. Checked studies attribute under half of the gap to unresolved V genes and leave the rest unexplained. That table gives V, J and clone size, and the DNA gave D and trimming. The sample includes about 92,000 clones, with about nine tenths observed a single time. Approximately 5.6% of the sample rests with the top ten.

Broader findings and caveats from the paper: The relatively low number and heterogeneity of intestinal transplant patients limited the conclusions. Early after transplant, declines in HvG clones were associated with peak levels of circulating GvH clones. High GvH to HvG T cell clonal ratios were observed in the allografts of patients with donor T cell macrochimerism. GvH clones were detected in recipient bone marrow, and some of these GvH clones were observed earlier in ileal mucosa or blood, consistent with an intestinal mucosal origin.

The meaning of the sample's time point label: cells obtained before transplantation from donor or recipient. CD3+CD4+ and CD3+CD8+ populations were FACS-sorted from unstimulated pre-transplant donor and recipient cells taken from spleen or lymph nodes. Notes on this clone: Its cognate antigen has yet to be identified. The input lacks base qualities; no much larger clone sits a single base away.

At the junction V is shortened by 3 bases and J by 2 bases; bases outside the gene matches: 3. Its CDR3 holds 14 amino acids, cysteine through phenylalanine. Kept here is only the CDR3 DNA, which spans 42 bases and is read in frame from base 1. CDR1 and CDR2 were assigned from the germline V gene as MDHEN and SYDVKM. Sequenced here: unstimulated CD8+ T cells sorted from spleen or lymph node cells, sampled before intestinal transplant. Here the chain combines TRBV28 and TRBJ2-7; the junction holds 8 bases that match TRBD2. This TCR was recovered from a human donor who received an intestinal transplant. The CDR3 protein is CASSLTSVPYEQYF. The nucleotide sequence reads as follows: TGTGCCAGCAGTTTGACTAGCGTCCCCTACGAGCAGTACTTC.